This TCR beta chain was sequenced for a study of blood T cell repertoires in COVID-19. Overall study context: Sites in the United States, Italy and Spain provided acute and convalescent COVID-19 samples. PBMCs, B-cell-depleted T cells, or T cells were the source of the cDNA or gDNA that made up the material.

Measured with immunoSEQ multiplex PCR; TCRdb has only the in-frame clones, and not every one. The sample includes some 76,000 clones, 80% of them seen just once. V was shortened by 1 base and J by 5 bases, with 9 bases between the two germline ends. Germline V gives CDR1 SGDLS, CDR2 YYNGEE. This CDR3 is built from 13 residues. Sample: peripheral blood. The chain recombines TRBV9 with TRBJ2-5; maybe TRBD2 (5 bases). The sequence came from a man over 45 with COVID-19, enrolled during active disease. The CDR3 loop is CASSVRTEETQYF. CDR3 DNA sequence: TGTGCCAGCAGCGTAAGGACTGAGGAGACCCAGTACTTC.